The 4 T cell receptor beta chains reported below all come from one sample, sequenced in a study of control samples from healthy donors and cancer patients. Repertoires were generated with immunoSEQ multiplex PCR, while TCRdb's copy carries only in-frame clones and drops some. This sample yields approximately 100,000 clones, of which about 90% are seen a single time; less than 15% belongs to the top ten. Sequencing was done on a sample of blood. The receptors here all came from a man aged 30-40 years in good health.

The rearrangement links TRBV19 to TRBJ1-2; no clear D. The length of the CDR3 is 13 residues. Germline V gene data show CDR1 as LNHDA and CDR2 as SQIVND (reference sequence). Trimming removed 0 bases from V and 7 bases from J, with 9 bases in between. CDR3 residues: CASSIDRSGGYTF. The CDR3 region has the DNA TGTGCCAGTAGTATAGATCGTTCTGGTGGCTACACCTTC.

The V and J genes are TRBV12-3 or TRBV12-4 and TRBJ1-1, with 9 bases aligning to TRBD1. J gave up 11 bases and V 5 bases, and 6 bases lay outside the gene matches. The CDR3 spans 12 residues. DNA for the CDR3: TGTGCCAGCAGTCCCGGACAGGGGTCTGCTTTCTTT. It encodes CASSPGQGSAFF.

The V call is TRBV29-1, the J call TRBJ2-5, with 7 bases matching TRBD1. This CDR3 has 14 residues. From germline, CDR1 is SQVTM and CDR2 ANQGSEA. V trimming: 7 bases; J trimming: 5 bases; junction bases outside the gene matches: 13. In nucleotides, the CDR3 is TGCAGCGGCTACGAAAGACAGGGTGGGGAGACCCAGTACTTC. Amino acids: CSGYERQGGETQYF.

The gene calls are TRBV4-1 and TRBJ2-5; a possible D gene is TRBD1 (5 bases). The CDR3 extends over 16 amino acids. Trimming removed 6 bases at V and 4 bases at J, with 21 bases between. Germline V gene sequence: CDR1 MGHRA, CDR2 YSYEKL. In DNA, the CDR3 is TGCGCCAGCAGACCAGGGATCCGCATTAACGGAGAGACCCAGTACTTC. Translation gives CASRPGIRINGETQYF.